These T cell receptor beta chains were read from a single sample in a study of blood T cell repertoires in COVID-19. Some clones are missing from TCRdb's copy, which holds only in-frame ones; the method was immunoSEQ multiplex PCR. The sample contains 50,000 to 70,000 clones, around nine tenths of which appear only once. The sample was peripheral blood. These receptors all come from a human donor with active COVID-19. The donor label of this sample is uncertain. The CDR3 runs from the conserved cysteine through the conserved F or W. A D gene is named only where the DNA matches it firmly. Clone size is shown for a subset of rows, as once, few, many or a class of expanded clone.

v_call	j_call	clone_size	d_call	cdr3_aa	cdr3_nt
TRBV4-1	TRBJ2-5	.	.	CASSQEAGYQETQYF	TGCGCCAGCAGCCAAGAGGCGGGGTACCAAGAGACCCAGTACTTC
TRBV29-1	TRBJ2-6	.	TRBD1	CSVRTGGSGANVLTF	TGCAGCGTTCGGACAGGGGGGTCTGGGGCCAACGTCCTGACTTTC
TRBV27	TRBJ2-1	.	.	CASRPWASRNNEQFF	TGTGCCAGCAGACCCTGGGCTAGCAGAAACAATGAGCAGTTCTTC
TRBV29-1	TRBJ1-2	.	TRBD1	CSAVTGGLGGYTF	TGCAGCGCTGTGACAGGGGGCCTTGGGGGCTACACCTTC
TRBV11-2	TRBJ2-4	.	.	CASSFLAAKNIQYF	TGTGCCAGCAGCTTTCTAGCGGCCAAAAACATTCAGTACTTC
TRBV30	TRBJ1-2	.	TRBD1	CAWSVDRGDYGYTF	TGTGCCTGGAGTGTGGACAGGGGCGACTATGGCTACACCTTC
TRBV14	TRBJ2-7	.	.	CASSGADYEQYF	TGTGCCAGCAGCGGGGCCGACTACGAGCAGTACTTC
TRBV7-2	TRBJ1-2	.	TRBD1	CASSLRQGYGYTF	TGTGCCAGCAGCTTAAGACAGGGTTATGGCTACACCTTC
TRBV4-1	TRBJ2-3	.	.	CASSQEGRGTQYF	TGCGCCAGCAGCCAAGAAGGAAGGGGGACGCAGTATTTT
TRBV7-2	TRBJ1-5	.	.	CASSFLYSNQPQHF	TGTGCCAGCAGCTTCTTGTATAGCAATCAGCCCCAGCATTTT
TRBV5-5	TRBJ2-3	.	.	CASSWATGTDTQYF	TGTGCCAGCAGCTGGGCGACAGGCACAGATACGCAGTATTTT
TRBV7-2	TRBJ2-1	.	.	CASSPRGMAWDEQFF	TGTGCCAGCAGCCCTCGGGGGATGGCCTGGGATGAGCAGTTCTTC
TRBV6-5	TRBJ1-5	.	.	CASGGAGGQPQHF	TGTGCCAGCGGGGGCGCCGGAGGTCAGCCCCAGCATTTT
TRBV5-1	TRBJ2-7	.	.	CASSTNGVEQYF	TGCGCCAGCAGCACGAACGGGGTCGAGCAGTACTTC
TRBV5-1	TRBJ2-1	.	TRBD2	CASSALSGGTYNEQFF	TGCGCCAGCAGCGCACTTAGCGGGGGCACCTACAATGAGCAGTTCTTC
TRBV3-1/TRBV3-2	TRBJ2-2	few	.	CASSQGLGGSTGELFF	TGTGCCAGCAGCCAAGGTCTAGGAGGTTCCACCGGGGAGCTGTTTTTT
TRBV9	TRBJ1-1	.	.	CASSVGTGVEAFF	TGTGCCAGCAGCGTAGGTACGGGAGTCGAAGCTTTCTTT
TRBV6-5	TRBJ1-1	.	.	CASSTGGNTEAFF	TGTGCCAGCAGTACCGGGGGGAACACTGAAGCTTTCTTT
TRBV27	TRBJ2-7	.	.	CASSLKVQGSYEQYF	TGTGCCAGCAGTTTAAAGGTACAGGGCTCCTACGAGCAGTACTTC
TRBV30	TRBJ2-2	.	.	CAWRQPNTGELFF	TGTGCCTGGAGACAACCGAACACCGGGGAGCTGTTTTTT
TRBV7-9	TRBJ2-5	.	TRBD2	CASSEGLAGAGAQYF	TGTGCCAGCAGCGAGGGACTAGCGGGGGCCGGGGCCCAGTACTTC
TRBV7-8	TRBJ2-3	.	TRBD1	CASSLEGARRAADTQYF	TGTGCCAGCAGCTTAGAGGGGGCTCGCAGGGCGGCAGATACGCAGTATTTT
TRBV7-2	TRBJ2-7	few	.	CASTLGGNSYEQYF	TGTGCCAGCACACTGGGCGGGAACTCCTACGAGCAGTACTTC
TRBV15	TRBJ2-3	.	TRBD2	CATSRDLAGEGPDTQYF	TGTGCCACCAGCAGAGACTTAGCGGGAGAGGGCCCAGATACGCAGTATTTT
TRBV5-1	TRBJ2-7	.	TRBD1	CASSLSVGQAPYEQYF	TGCGCCAGCAGCTTATCGGTGGGACAGGCCCCCTACGAGCAGTACTTC
TRBV6-5	TRBJ1-1	few	.	CASRLRGQTEAFF	TGTGCCAGCAGGCTAAGAGGGCAGACTGAAGCTTTCTTT
TRBV15	TRBJ2-5	.	TRBD1	CATSKGGWGETQYF	TGTGCCACCAGCAAAGGGGGCTGGGGAGAGACCCAGTACTTC
TRBV19	TRBJ1-5	.	.	CASSIRGYQPQHF	TGTGCCAGTAGTATCAGGGGTTATCAGCCCCAGCATTTT
TRBV28	TRBJ1-5	.	TRBD1	CATKTGGRNSNQPQHF	TGTGCCACCAAAACAGGGGGTAGAAATAGCAATCAGCCCCAGCATTTT
TRBV18	TRBJ1-1	.	TRBD1	CASSPKTGGTNTEAFF	TGTGCCAGCTCACCCAAGACAGGGGGGACGAACACTGAAGCTTTCTTT
TRBV29-1	TRBJ2-7	.	.	CSAEGVYEQYF	TGCAGCGCCGAGGGGGTCTACGAGCAGTACTTC
TRBV5-1	TRBJ2-6	.	.	CASSLGVGRGRSGANVLTF	TGCGCCAGCAGCCTTGGAGTGGGCAGGGGCCGCTCTGGGGCCAACGTCCTGACTTTC
TRBV7-6	TRBJ2-7	few	.	CASSLDGVGESYREQYF	TGTGCCAGCAGCTTAGACGGGGTGGGTGAGAGCTACCGCGAGCAGTACTTC
TRBV3-1/TRBV3-2	TRBJ2-5	.	.	CASSQRSGQETQYF	TGTGCCAGCAGCCAGCGGAGCGGTCAAGAGACCCAGTACTTC
TRBV19	TRBJ2-2	.	TRBD2	CASSKREYTGELFF	TGTGCCAGTAGTAAGCGGGAGTACACCGGGGAGCTGTTTTTT
TRBV5-1	TRBJ2-2	.	.	CASSPRGAVAGELFF	TGCGCCAGCAGCCCCCGGGGGGCGGTCGCCGGGGAGCTGTTTTTT
TRBV5-1	TRBJ2-3	.	.	CATSPRYTDTQYF	TGCGCCACTAGCCCACGGTACACAGATACGCAGTATTTT
TRBV4-1	TRBJ1-2	.	.	CASSQVTGITHYGYTF	TGCGCCAGCAGCCAAGTTACGGGAATTACCCACTATGGCTACACCTTC
TRBV5-1	TRBJ2-2	once	TRBD1	CASSRQGPPDELFF	TGCGCCAGCAGCAGACAGGGACCCCCCGATGAGCTGTTTTTT
TRBV7-2	TRBJ2-7	.	.	CASSFVSGDGYEQYF	TGTGCCAGCAGCTTTGTATCGGGAGATGGGTACGAGCAGTACTTC
TRBV4-2	TRBJ2-7	.	TRBD2	CASSQDPGGDDYEQYF	TGTGCCAGCAGCCAAGATCCGGGGGGGGACGACTACGAGCAGTACTTC
TRBV19	TRBJ2-3	.	.	CASSIGGGTDTQYF	TGTGCCAGTAGTATTGGGGGAGGAACAGATACGCAGTATTTT
TRBV19	TRBJ2-7	.	.	CASSIVGSSDRRSF	TGTGCCAGTAGTATAGTCGGGTCTTCAGACCGGCGGAGCTTC
TRBV6-5	TRBJ1-5	.	.	CASSTGSNQPQHF	TGTGCCAGCAGTACAGGTTCCAATCAGCCCCAGCATTTT
TRBV10-3	TRBJ2-7	.	.	CAISGVGSLYEQYF	TGTGCCATCAGTGGTGTCGGGAGCCTTTACGAGCAGTACTTC
TRBV9	TRBJ1-1	once	TRBD1	CASSPTGDTEAFF	TGTGCCAGCAGTCCCACAGGGGACACTGAAGCTTTCTTT
TRBV4-1	TRBJ2-3	.	.	CASSQFEVGGDTQYF	TGCGCCAGCAGCCAATTTGAAGTAGGGGGAGATACGCAGTATTTT
TRBV6-5	TRBJ2-1	once	TRBD1	CASRHPGGSYNEQFF	TGTGCCAGCCGCCATCCAGGGGGCTCCTACAATGAGCAGTTCTTC
TRBV6-2/TRBV6-3	TRBJ1-1	.	.	CASSRDGGWTEAFF	TGTGCCAGCAGCCGCGACGGGGGGTGGACTGAAGCTTTCTTT
TRBV7-9	TRBJ1-5	few	.	CASSFGQGYQPQHF	TGTGCCAGCAGCTTCGGCCAGGGCTATCAGCCCCAGCATTTT
TRBV7-8	TRBJ2-3	once	TRBD2	CASSFSGHTDTQYF	TGTGCCAGCAGCTTTAGCGGGCACACAGATACGCAGTATTTT
TRBV5-1	TRBJ1-1	.	TRBD1	CASSGTEGGGTEAFF	TGCGCCAGCAGCGGGACAGAAGGAGGGGGCACTGAAGCTTTCTTT
TRBV7-2	TRBJ2-7	.	TRBD1	CASSWDGTGYYEQYF	TGTGCCAGCAGCTGGGACGGGACAGGGTACTACGAGCAGTACTTC
TRBV5-1	TRBJ1-1	.	.	CASSLMGHLVGTEAFF	TGCGCCAGCAGCTTGATGGGACACCTAGTAGGGACTGAAGCTTTCTTT